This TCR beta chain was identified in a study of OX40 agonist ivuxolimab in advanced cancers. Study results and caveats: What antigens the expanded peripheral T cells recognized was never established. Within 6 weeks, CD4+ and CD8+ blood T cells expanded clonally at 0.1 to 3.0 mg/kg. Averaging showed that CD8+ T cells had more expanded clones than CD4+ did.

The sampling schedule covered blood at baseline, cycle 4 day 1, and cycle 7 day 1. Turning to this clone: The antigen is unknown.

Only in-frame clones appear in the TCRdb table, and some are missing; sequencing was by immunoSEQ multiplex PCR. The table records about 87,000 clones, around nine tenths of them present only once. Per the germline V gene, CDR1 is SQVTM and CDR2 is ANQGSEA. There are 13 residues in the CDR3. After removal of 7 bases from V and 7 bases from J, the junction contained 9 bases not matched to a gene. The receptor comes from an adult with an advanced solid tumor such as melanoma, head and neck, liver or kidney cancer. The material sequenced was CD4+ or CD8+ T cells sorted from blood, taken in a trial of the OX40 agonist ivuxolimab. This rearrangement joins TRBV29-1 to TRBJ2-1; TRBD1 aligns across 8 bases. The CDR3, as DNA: TGCAGCGGTGACAGGGGCTCGGGAAATGAGCAGTTCTTC. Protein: CSGDRGSGNEQFF.